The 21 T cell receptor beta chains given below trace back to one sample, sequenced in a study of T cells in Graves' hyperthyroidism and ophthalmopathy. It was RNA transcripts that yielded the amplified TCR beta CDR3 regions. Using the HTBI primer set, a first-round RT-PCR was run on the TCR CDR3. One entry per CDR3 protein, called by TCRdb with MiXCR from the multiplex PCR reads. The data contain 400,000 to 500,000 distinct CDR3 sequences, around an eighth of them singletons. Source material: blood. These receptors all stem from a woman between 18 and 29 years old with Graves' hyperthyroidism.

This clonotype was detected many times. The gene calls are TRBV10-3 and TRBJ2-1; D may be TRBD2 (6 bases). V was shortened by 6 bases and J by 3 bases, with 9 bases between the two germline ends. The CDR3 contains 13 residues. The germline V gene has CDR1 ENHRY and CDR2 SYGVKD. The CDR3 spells CAISPGSYNEQFF. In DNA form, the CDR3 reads TGTGCCATCAGCCCCGGGAGCTACAATGAGCAGTTCTTC.

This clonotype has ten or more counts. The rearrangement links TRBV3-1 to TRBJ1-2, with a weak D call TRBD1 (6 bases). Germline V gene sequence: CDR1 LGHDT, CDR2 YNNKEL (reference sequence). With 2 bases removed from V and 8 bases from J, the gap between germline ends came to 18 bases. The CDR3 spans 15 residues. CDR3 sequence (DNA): TGTGCCAGCAGCCAACTATCGAGGGGGGCGTTCGGCTACACCTTC. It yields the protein CASSQLSRGAFGYTF.

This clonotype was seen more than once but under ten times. CDR3 loop: CASSRGTASTEAFF. The CDR3 nucleotides are TGTGCCAGCAGCCGAGGGACAGCAAGCACTGAAGCTTTCTTT. V is TRBV3-1 and J is TRBJ1-1, with TRBD1 matching 7 bases. CDR3 length equals 14 residues. In germline, CDR1 is LGHDT, CDR2 YNNKEL (reference sequence). V was pared by 4 bases and J by 4 bases, with 6 bases of the junction left unmatched.

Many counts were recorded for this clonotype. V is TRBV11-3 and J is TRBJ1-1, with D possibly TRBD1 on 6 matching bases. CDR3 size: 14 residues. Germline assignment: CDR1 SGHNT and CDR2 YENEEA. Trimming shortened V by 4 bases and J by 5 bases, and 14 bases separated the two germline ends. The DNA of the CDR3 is TGTGCCAGCAGCTCGGGTGGCCAGGGGACTGAAGCTTTCTTT. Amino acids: CASSSGGQGTEAFF.

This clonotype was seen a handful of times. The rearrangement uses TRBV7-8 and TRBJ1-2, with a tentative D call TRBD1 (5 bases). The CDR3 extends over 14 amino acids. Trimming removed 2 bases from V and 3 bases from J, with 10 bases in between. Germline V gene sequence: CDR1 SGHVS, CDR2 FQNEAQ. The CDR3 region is CASSLRGEDYGYTF. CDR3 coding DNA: TGTGCCAGCAGCTTAAGGGGAGAGGACTATGGCTACACCTTC.

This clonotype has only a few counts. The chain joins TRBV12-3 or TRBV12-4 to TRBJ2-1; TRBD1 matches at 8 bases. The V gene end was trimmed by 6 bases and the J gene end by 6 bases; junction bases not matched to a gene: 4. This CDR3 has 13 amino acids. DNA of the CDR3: TGTGCCAGCAGACAGGGGGTCGTCAATGAGCAGTTCTTC. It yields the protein CASRQGVVNEQFF.

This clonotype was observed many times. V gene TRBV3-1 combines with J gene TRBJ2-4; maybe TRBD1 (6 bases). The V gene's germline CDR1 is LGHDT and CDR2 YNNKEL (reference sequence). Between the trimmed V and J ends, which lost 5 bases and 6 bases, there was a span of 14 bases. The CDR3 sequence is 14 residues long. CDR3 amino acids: CASSKNGQINIQYF. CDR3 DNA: TGTGCCAGCAGCAAAAACGGACAGATAAACATTCAGTACTTC. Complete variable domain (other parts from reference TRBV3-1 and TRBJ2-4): DTAVSQTPKYLVTQMGNDKSIKCEQNLGHDTMYWYKQDSKKFLKIMFSYNNKELIINETVPNRFSPKSPDKAHLNLHINSLELGDSAVYFCASSKNGQINIQYFGAGTRLSVL.

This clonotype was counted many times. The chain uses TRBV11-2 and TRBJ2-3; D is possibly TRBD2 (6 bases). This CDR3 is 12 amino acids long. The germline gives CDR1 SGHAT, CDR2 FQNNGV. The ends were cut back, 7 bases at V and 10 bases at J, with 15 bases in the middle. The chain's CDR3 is CASTSMGGPQYF. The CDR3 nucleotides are TGTGCCAGCACCTCCATGGGAGGCCCGCAGTATTTT.

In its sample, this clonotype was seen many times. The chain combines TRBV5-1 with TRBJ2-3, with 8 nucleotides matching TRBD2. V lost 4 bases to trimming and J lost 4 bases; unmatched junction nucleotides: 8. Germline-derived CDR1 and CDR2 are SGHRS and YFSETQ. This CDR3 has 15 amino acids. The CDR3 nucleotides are TGCGCCAGCAGCAAGAGCGGGAGTGGGGCAGATACGCAGTATTTT. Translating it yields CASSKSGSGADTQYF.

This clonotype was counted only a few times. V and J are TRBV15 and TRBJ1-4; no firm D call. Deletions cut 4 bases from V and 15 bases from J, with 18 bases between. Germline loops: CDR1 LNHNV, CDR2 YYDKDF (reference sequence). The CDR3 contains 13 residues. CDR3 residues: CATSNPAGGGLFF. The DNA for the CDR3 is TGTGCCACCAGCAACCCGGCGGGTGGCGGTTTGTTTTTT.

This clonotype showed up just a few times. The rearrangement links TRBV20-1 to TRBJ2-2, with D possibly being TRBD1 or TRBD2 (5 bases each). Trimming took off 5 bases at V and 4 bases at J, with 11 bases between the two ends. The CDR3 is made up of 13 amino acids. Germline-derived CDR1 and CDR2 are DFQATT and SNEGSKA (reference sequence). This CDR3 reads CSALRGVTGELFF. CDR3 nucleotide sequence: TGCAGTGCTCTCCGAGGGGTCACCGGGGAGCTGTTTTTT.

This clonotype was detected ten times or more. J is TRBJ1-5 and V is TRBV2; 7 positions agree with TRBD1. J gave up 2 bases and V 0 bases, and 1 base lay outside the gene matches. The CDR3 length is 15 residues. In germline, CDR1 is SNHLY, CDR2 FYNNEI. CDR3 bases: TGTGCCAGCAGTGAAGCCGACAGGGGCAATCAGCCCCAGCATTTT. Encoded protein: CASSEADRGNQPQHF.

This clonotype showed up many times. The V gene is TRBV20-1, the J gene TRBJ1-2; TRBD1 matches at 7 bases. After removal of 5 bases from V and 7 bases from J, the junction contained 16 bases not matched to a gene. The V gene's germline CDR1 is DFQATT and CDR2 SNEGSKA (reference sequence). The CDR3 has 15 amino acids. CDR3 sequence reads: CSAEGQPTGVSGYTF. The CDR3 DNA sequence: TGCAGTGCTGAGGGCCAACCTACAGGGGTATCTGGCTACACCTTC.

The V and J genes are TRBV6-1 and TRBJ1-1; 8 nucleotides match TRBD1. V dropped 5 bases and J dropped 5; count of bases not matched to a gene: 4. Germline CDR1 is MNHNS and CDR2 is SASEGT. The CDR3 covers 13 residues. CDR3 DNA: TGTGCCAGCAGTACCAACAGGGGGACTGAAGCTTTCTTT. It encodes CASSTNRGTEAFF.

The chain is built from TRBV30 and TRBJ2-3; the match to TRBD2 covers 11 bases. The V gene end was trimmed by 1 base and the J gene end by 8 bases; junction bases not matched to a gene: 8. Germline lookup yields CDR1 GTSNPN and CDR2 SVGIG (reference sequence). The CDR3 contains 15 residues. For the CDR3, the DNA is TGTGCCTGGAGTGGACTAGCGGGACCCTTCGGTACGCAGTATTTT. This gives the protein CAWSGLAGPFGTQYF.

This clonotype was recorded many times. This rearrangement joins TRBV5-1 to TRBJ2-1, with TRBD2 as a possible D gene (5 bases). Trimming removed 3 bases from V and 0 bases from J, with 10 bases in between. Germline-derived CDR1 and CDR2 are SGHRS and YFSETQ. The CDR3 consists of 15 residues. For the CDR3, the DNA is TGCGCCAGCAGCTCCCAGCGGAGCTCCTACAATGAGCAGTTCTTC. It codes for CASSSQRSSYNEQFF.

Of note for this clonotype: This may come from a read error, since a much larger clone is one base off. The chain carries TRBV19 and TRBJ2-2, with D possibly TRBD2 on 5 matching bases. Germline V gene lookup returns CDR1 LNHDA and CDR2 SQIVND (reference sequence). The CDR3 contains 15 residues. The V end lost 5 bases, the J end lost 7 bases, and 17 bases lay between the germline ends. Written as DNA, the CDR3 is TGTGCCAGTAGTGCGGCGGGCAGGTACAACGGGGAGCTGTTTTTT. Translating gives CASSAAGRYNGELFF.

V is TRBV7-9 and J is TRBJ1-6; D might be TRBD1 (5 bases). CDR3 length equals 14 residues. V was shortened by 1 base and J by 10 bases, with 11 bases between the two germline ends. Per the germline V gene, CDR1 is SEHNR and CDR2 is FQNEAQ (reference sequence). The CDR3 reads CASSLEGQGSPLHF. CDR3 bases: TGTGCCAGCAGCTTAGAGGGGCAGGGATCACCCCTCCACTTT.

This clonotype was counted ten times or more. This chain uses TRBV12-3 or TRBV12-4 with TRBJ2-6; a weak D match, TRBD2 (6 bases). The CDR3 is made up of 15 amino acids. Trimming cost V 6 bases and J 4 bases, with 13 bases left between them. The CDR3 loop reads CASRGGDAGANVLTF. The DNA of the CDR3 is TGTGCCAGCAGGGGCGGGGACGCGGGGGCCAACGTCCTGACTTTC.

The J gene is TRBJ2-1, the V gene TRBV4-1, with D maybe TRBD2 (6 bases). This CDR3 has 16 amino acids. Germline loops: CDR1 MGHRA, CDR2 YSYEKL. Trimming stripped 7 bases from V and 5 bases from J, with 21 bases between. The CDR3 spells CASTRLGLLSHNEQFF. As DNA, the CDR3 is TGCGCCAGCACCCGACTGGGACTTCTCTCGCACAATGAGCAGTTCTTC.

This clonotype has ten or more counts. CDR3 region: CASSFGRLQENTEAFF. CDR3 DNA sequence: TGCGCCAGCAGCTTTGGGCGCCTACAGGAGAACACTGAAGCTTTCTTT. V gene TRBV5-1 combines with J gene TRBJ1-1, with TRBD1 as a possible D gene (5 bases). The ends were cut back, 2 bases at V and 1 base at J, with 15 bases in the middle. This CDR3 has 16 residues. From germline, CDR1 is SGHRS and CDR2 YFSETQ.